What follows is one TCR beta chain and its context. These data are taken from a study of OX40 agonist ivuxolimab in advanced cancers. As for the study in general: Antecedent anti-PD-1, anti-PD-L1 or anti-CTLA-4 therapy was permissible, with about 39% having received some.

The method was immunoSEQ multiplex PCR; TCRdb's version includes in-frame clones alone and lacks a portion of them. The sample yields under 150,000 clones, 90% seen once. Germline CDR1 is ENHRY and CDR2 is SYGVKD. CDR3 length: 18 residues. V was cut by 4 bases and J by 0 bases, with 21 bases left in between. This specimen consisted of CD4+ or CD8+ T cells sorted from blood, obtained in a trial of the OX40 agonist ivuxolimab. The source of this sequence is an adult with an advanced solid tumor such as melanoma, head and neck, liver or kidney cancer. The genes are TRBV10-3 and TRBJ1-1, with a possible D match to TRBD1 (6 bases). CDR3 amino acids: CAISGGARSGALNTEAFF. The CDR3 nucleotides are TGTGCCATCAGTGGAGGTGCCCGTTCAGGGGCCCTGAACACTGAAGCTTTCTTT.